What follows is one T cell receptor beta chain and its context. The record originates from a study of blood T cell repertoires in COVID-19. V was clipped by 1 base and J by 4 bases, with 11 bases between them. The CDR3 runs 16 residues. The germline gives CDR1 SGHTA, CDR2 FQGNSA. As handled by the study authors: The authors estimated nucleated cell counts from reference gene primer amplification. The protocol was immunoSEQ multiplex PCR, while the TCRdb copy is restricted to in-frame clones and leaves out a portion. The V and J calls and clone size come from that table; D and trimming were worked out from the DNA. The table lists 150,000 to 180,000 clones, under 85% of them singletons.

J is TRBJ2-6 and V is TRBV7-2; D gene ambiguous. The receptor was isolated from a woman of 80 years or more with acute or convalescent COVID-19. Source material: peripheral blood. CDR3 bases: TGTGCCAGCAGCTTAGTCAACGGAGAAGGGGCCAACGTCCTGACTTTC. Protein: CASSLVNGEGANVLTF.